This T cell receptor (beta chain) was found in a study of vaccination effects on CD4 cells after COVID-19. There are 19 residues in the CDR3. V shed 5 bases and J 5 bases; nucleotides not matched to a gene: 17. The germline CDR1 and CDR2 sequences are KGHDR and SFDVKD. Antigen-specific CD4+ T cells were first expanded with viral peptide pools by the ViraFEST assay and only then sequenced. Isolating CD4+ T cells followed 9 to 10 days of culture. Nucleocapsid antibody tests were negative, and the vaccine recipients had no prior SARS-CoV-2 infection. A density of approximately 2 million PBMC per well was used; these cells were cultured with 10 IU/ml IL-2 and 10 ug/ml peptides. Replacing half the medium with IL-2 medium was done on days 3 and 7. Only in-frame clones appear in the TCRdb table, and some are missing; sequencing was by immunoSEQ multiplex PCR. Of 50,000 or so clones in the sample, just under 80% were seen once.

Note on this clone: Its antigen is not known.

The chain links TRBV24-1 to TRBJ2-2; 9 bases line up with TRBD1. The starting material was CD4+ T cells from PBMCs cultured with HCoV-OC43 spike peptides, obtained before COVID-19 vaccination. As for subset: HCoV-OC43 spike overlapping peptide pool stimulation. This sequence originates from a human donor who received a COVID-19 vaccine. CDR3 protein: CATSGQAPGTGTKTGELFF. Here the CDR3 DNA reads TGTGCCACCAGTGGGCAAGCCCCCGGGACAGGGACCAAGACCGGGGAGCTGTTTTTT.